This record concerns one TCR beta chain sequence. The antigen remains unidentified. These data belong to a study of beta chain features in type 1 diabetes. Whole-study results and caveats: Among patients with Type 1 diabetes, TCRB CDR3s were moderately but significantly shorter in every one of the four CD4+ subsets.

The CDR3 spans 14 residues. Germline trimming cut 4 bases from V and 6 bases from J; bases unmatched to any gene: 4. Germline lookup yields CDR1 SGHDN and CDR2 FVKESK. Sequencing targeted expressed TCRB transcripts, as all isolated RNA had been reverse transcribed. Measured with immunoSEQ multiplex PCR; TCRdb has only the in-frame clones, and not every one. In the table there are around 50,000 clones, roughly 45% of which are singletons. Sequencing was performed on stem cell memory CD4+ T cells from blood. V and J are TRBV14 and TRBJ2-7; 12 positions match TRBD2. The TCR sequence derives from a man aged 25-45 years with type 1 diabetes. In DNA, the CDR3 is TGTGCCAGCAGCCGAGGACTAGCGGGAAGCGAGCAGTACTTC. Translating gives CASSRGLAGSEQYF.